This T cell receptor (beta chain) was retrieved from a study of shared clonotypes between healthy human individuals. CDR1 is MGHRA, CDR2 YSYEKL, per germline. Trimming at V came to 4 bases and at J to 7 bases, leaving 13 bases not matched to a gene. The CDR3 length is 16 residues. Profiled with immunoSEQ multiplex PCR; TCRdb holds only in-frame clones, not every one. The table includes over a million clones, around 78% detected once. This receptor was identified in a man between 18 and 29 years old in good health. Some clones in this sample may be carry-over from other donors' samples. The source material was memory CD4+ T cells from PBMCs. Indicated subset: CD45RA-negative fraction. The chain links TRBV4-1 to TRBJ2-1; TRBD1 agrees at 7 bases. This chain's CDR3 is CASSLDLTGIRNEQFF. The CDR3 DNA reads as TGCGCCAGCAGCCTGGACTTGACAGGGATCAGGAATGAGCAGTTCTTC.